This T cell receptor beta chain was profiled in a study of response to subunit inactivated influenza vaccine. One entry per CDR3 protein, called by TCRdb with MiXCR from the RT-PCR reads. The repertoire holds around 600,000 distinct CDR3 sequences, approximately 11% seen once, with approximately 9.9% in the top ten. This CDR3 region has 14 residues. The V end was cut by 3 bases, the J end by 4 bases, with 12 bases between. CDR1 and CDR2 from the germline V gene are MNHNS and SASEGT. These records were also assigned to another study, of T cells expressing NK-cell markers. In that study: TCR beta libraries carry UMIs added by 5'RACE template switching. According to the study, TCR beta repertoires originated from sorted CD3+CD56+NKG2C+, CD3+CD56+NKG2C- and CD3+CD56-NKG2C+ T cells. The sorts in several experiments were restricted to alpha-beta TCR T cells by an anti-gamma-delta TCR antibody. Each of a handful of donors carried dominant NKG2C+ clonotypes accounting for about 1.0-8% of CD8+ T cells.

The chain links TRBV6-1 to TRBJ1-1; possible D gene TRBD1, 6 bases. The specimen comprised PBMCs from blood, sampled on the day of vaccination. The TCR comes from a man in his fifties who received an inactivated influenza vaccine. The chain's CDR3 is CASSDGQRSTEAFF. DNA for the CDR3: TGTGCCAGCAGTGACGGACAGAGAAGCACTGAAGCTTTCTTT.